The 13 T cell receptor beta chains below all came from one sample that was sequenced in a study of monozygotic twins with inflammatory bowel disease. TCRdb reanalyzed the 5' RACE reads and collapses them to one entry per CDR3 protein, without DNA. Reported are tens of thousands of distinct CDR3 sequences; the ten largest clones contain around 7%. The sequenced sample consisted of blood. Source of these receptors: a human donor with ulcerative colitis or Crohn's disease, or a healthy co-twin of an affected twin (not recorded which).

The chain uses TRBV27 and TRBJ1-1. The length of the CDR3 is 14 residues. The germline V gene encodes CDR1 MNHEY and CDR2 SMNVEV (reference sequence). CDR3 sequence reads: CASSFHGPNTEAFF.

V gene TRBV20-1 combines with J gene TRBJ1-5; the TCRdb D gene call, TRBD1, has no DNA to confirm it. The germline CDR1 and CDR2 sequences are DFQATT and SNEGSKA (reference sequence). This CDR3 is built from 15 residues. CDR3 in amino acids: CSGGQGGGSNQPQHF.

The gene calls are TRBV20-1 and TRBJ1-1. The CDR3 consists of 14 residues. The germline V gene encodes CDR1 DFQATT and CDR2 SNEGSKA (reference sequence). The CDR3 protein is CSARDPGRDTEAFF.

CDR3 loop: CSARGGTSTGPYSNQPQHF. The V and J genes are TRBV20-1 and TRBJ1-5; TCRdb proposes TRBD1, but this gene call is untestable without DNA. CDR3 length: 19 residues. The germline V gene has CDR1 DFQATT and CDR2 SNEGSKA (reference sequence).

The chain has TRBV11-2 and TRBJ2-5; TCRdb designates TRBD1, a call that cannot be tested without DNA. This CDR3 contains 14 residues. The germline V gene has CDR1 SGHAT and CDR2 FQNNGV. This chain's CDR3 is CASSPGTERQTQYF. Full variable domain (rest looked up from reference TRBV11-2 and TRBJ2-5): EAGVAQSPRYKIIEKRQSVAFWCNPISGHATLYWYQQILGQGPKLLIQFQNNGVVDDSQLPKDRFSAERLKGVDSTLKIQPAKLEDSAVYLCASSPGTERQTQYFGPGTRLLVL.

V gene TRBV20-1 combines with J gene TRBJ2-7; the TCRdb D gene call, TRBD1, has no DNA to confirm it. CDR1 is DFQATT and CDR2 is SNEGSKA in the germline V gene (reference sequence). This CDR3 region has 14 residues. The CDR3 loop is CSASRQGVTYEQYF.

This CDR3 reads CASSQSNREKGRNNSPLHF. The chain uses TRBV23-1 and TRBJ1-6; TCRdb's D gene call, TRBD1, goes unchecked for lack of DNA. TRBV23-1 belongs to the ORF category, with a function that is uncertain. The CDR3 consists of 19 residues.

The chain employs TRBV7-8 and TRBJ2-6; without DNA, the TCRdb call of TRBD1 cannot be checked. Germline CDR1 SGHVS, CDR2 FQNEAQ. This CDR3 contains 17 residues. CDR3 amino acids: CASTKGGGNSGANVLTF. Supplemented by reference TRBV7-8 and TRBJ2-6, the full variable domain reads GAGVSQSPRYKVAKRGQDVALRCDPISGHVSLFWYQQALGQGPEFLTYFQNEAQLDKSGLPSDRFFAERPEGSVSTLKIQRTQQEDSAVYLCASTKGGGNSGANVLTFGAGSRLTVL.

The chain carries TRBV5-1 and TRBJ2-1; TCRdb calls TRBD2, which cannot be checked without DNA. Looked up from germline, CDR1 is SGHRS and CDR2 is YFSETQ. This CDR3 contains 14 residues. CDR3 protein: CASRAGGRYNEQFF.

The genes are TRBV7-9 and TRBJ1-2. The germline V gene encodes CDR1 SEHNR and CDR2 FQNEAQ (reference sequence). The length of the CDR3 is 12 residues. The CDR3 spells CATSGIHYGYTF.

This rearrangement joins TRBV7-8 to TRBJ2-3; the TCRdb call, TRBD1, lacks DNA for checking. The germline V gene has CDR1 SGHVS and CDR2 FQNEAQ. The CDR3 covers 15 residues. The CDR3 is CASSLGRGSTDTQYF.

This rearrangement joins TRBV5-1 to TRBJ2-2; TCRdb picks TRBD1, but there is no DNA to check that call. This CDR3 is 15 amino acids long. Germline V gene data show CDR1 as SGHRS and CDR2 as YFSETQ. CDR3: CASSLVAGGAGELFF.

The genes are TRBV5-1 and TRBJ2-2; absent DNA, TCRdb's TRBD2 call cannot be checked. Germline CDR1 SGHRS, CDR2 YFSETQ. The CDR3 sequence is 14 residues long. CDR3: CASSLEGGPGELFF.